This is a list of T cell receptor beta chains from one sample in a study of CD4+ T cells in melanoma. The assay was immunoSEQ multiplex PCR, and TCRdb's table has in-frame clones only and misses some. There are 20,000 to 25,000 clones in the sample; 78% occur only once, and about 8.8% lies in the top ten. These receptors all stem from a human donor with melanoma. Each CDR3 is given with its conserved first and last residue. A D gene is named only where the DNA matches it firmly. Only part of the rows carry a size: once, few, many, or a class if the clone is expanded.

TRBV6-1	NA	13	NA	TRBJ2-7	TGTGCCAGCAGTGAAAAGGGCTCCTACGAGCAGTACTTC	CASSEKGSYEQYF
TRBV6-5	NA	12	NA	TRBJ2-3	TGTGCCAGCAGTTATCGGGGCAGTACGCAGTATTTT	CASSYRGSTQYF
TRBV5-3	NA	13	NA	TRBJ1-2	TGTGCCAGCAGCTTGGACGGTAACTATGGCTACACCTTC	CASSLDGNYGYTF
TRBV4-2	NA	14	NA	TRBJ2-7	TGTGCCAGCAGCCAAGACTGGGGTCCTAACGAGCAGTACTTC	CASSQDWGPNEQYF
TRBV6-1	TRBD1	16	few	TRBJ1-5	TGTGCCAGCAGTGAAAAAGGACAGGGGAGCAATCAGCCCCAGCATTTT	CASSEKGQGSNQPQHF
TRBV5-1	NA	16	NA	TRBJ2-5	TGCGCCAGCAGCTTCAGGGCGGAAACCGCCCCAGAGACCCAGTACTTC	CASSFRAETAPETQYF
TRBV6-5	NA	13	NA	TRBJ2-7	TGTGCCAGCAAAGGCAGGGAGTCCTACGAGCAGTACTTC	CASKGRESYEQYF
TRBV7-8	TRBD2	13	NA	TRBJ2-3	TGTGCCAGCAGCCGGACTAGCCCAGATACGCAGTATTTT	CASSRTSPDTQYF
TRBV6-1	TRBD2	15	NA	TRBJ2-3	TGTGCCAGCAGTGGGCTAGCGGTTAGATCAGATACGCAGTATTTT	CASSGLAVRSDTQYF
TRBV18	NA	14	NA	TRBJ1-6	TGTGCCAGCTCACCTACGGGGAGAGATTCACCCCTCCACTTT	CASSPTGRDSPLHF
TRBV5-1	NA	14	NA	TRBJ2-3	TGCGCCAGCAGCAAGGGGCCGGTCACAGATACGCAGTATTTT	CASSKGPVTDTQYF
TRBV2	NA	13	NA	TRBJ2-2	TGTGCCAGCAGTGAGGGTCCAACCGGGGAGCTGTTTTTT	CASSEGPTGELFF
TRBV7-3	NA	13	once	TRBJ1-1	TGTGCCAGCAGCCTTAACAGCGACACTGAAGCTTTCTTT	CASSLNSDTEAFF
TRBV30	NA	14	NA	TRBJ2-1	TGTGCCTGGAGTCTGGGGTCATTCGGCAATGAGCAGTTCTTC	CAWSLGSFGNEQFF
TRBV7-9	NA	16	NA	TRBJ1-5	TGTGCCAGCAGCCCGGGGGGGCAGGAGGGCAATCAGCCCCAGCATTTT	CASSPGGQEGNQPQHF
TRBV11-2	TRBD1	13	NA	TRBJ2-7	TGTGCCAGCAGCTGGACAGGGGGACGCGAGCAGTACTTC	CASSWTGGREQYF
TRBV21-1	NA	14	NA	TRBJ1-2	TGTGCCAGCAGCCCCCAAGACAGGGGCTATGGCTACACCTTC	CASSPQDRGYGYTF
TRBV5-1	NA	13	NA	TRBJ2-7	TGCGCCAGCAGCTTGGACAGGAGCTACGAGCAGTACTTC	CASSLDRSYEQYF
TRBV5-1	NA	13	NA	TRBJ2-2	TGCGCCAGCAGCTTGGTGGTGGCCGGGGAGCTGTTTTTT	CASSLVVAGELFF
TRBV7-9	TRBD1	14	medium-sized	TRBJ1-2	TGTGCCAGCAGCACCCAGGCAAGGGGGCTTGGCTACACCTTC	CASSTQARGLGYTF
TRBV19	NA	13	NA	TRBJ2-7	TGTGCCAGTAGTTTGGGGGCGGGATACGAGCAGTACTTC	CASSLGAGYEQYF
TRBV9	TRBD2	17	NA	TRBJ2-1	TGTGCCAGCAGCCCTCCTTGGGGGACTAGCGTATACAATGAGCAGTTCTTC	CASSPPWGTSVYNEQFF
TRBV30	NA	12	NA	TRBJ1-1	TGTGCCTGGAGTGTCGAGGGGCGCGGAGCTTTCTTT	CAWSVEGRGAFF
TRBV6-1	TRBD1	13	once	TRBJ1-2	TGTGCCAGCAGATTGGACAGGATCGGTGGCTACACCTTC	CASRLDRIGGYTF
TRBV9	TRBD1	14	NA	TRBJ2-7	TGTGCCAGCAGCGTAGGGACAGGGAACTACGAGCAGTACTTC	CASSVGTGNYEQYF
TRBV27	NA	15	NA	TRBJ1-6	TGTGCCAGCCGGGGACAAGCCCTACCGAATTCACCCCTCCACTTT	CASRGQALPNSPLHF
TRBV4-1	NA	17	NA	TRBJ2-7	TGCGCCAGCAGCCAAGTCCTGACGGGGAGCTCAACCTACGAGCAGTACTTC	CASSQVLTGSSTYEQYF
TRBV16	TRBD1	15	NA	TRBJ1-6	TGTGCCAGCAGCCAATTAGCCAGGGGGGATTCACCCCTCCACTTT	CASSQLARGDSPLHF
TRBV15	NA	16	NA	TRBJ1-4	TGTGCCACCAGCAGAGATCTTCCGGGGACCGGTGAAAAACTGTTTTTT	CATSRDLPGTGEKLFF
TRBV5-1	TRBD2	14	few	TRBJ2-5	TGCGCCAGCAGCTCCGGGGCTAGCGGGGGGACCCAGTACTTC	CASSSGASGGTQYF
TRBV30	NA	15	NA	TRBJ1-3	TGTGCCTGGAGTGTATTGAGAGGGCCGGCAAACACCATATATTTT	CAWSVLRGPANTIYF
TRBV18	TRBD1	14	NA	TRBJ1-2	TGTGCCAGCTCACCAGGGACAGACCTCTATGGCTACACCTTC	CASSPGTDLYGYTF
TRBV9	TRBD2	18	NA	TRBJ2-1	TGTGCCAGCAGCGTAGGGCTAGCGGGGAGGATGTCCTACAATGAGCAGTTCTTC	CASSVGLAGRMSYNEQFF
TRBV5-1	NA	16	NA	TRBJ2-7	TGCGCCAGCAGCTTGGTGGGGGGACAGAACGGTTACGAGCAGTACTTC	CASSLVGGQNGYEQYF
TRBV12-5	NA	16	NA	TRBJ1-2	TGTGCTAGTGGTTTGCCGTTTGGGCCGTATAACTATGGCTACACCTTC	CASGLPFGPYNYGYTF
TRBV29-1	NA	12	NA	TRBJ1-2	TGCAGCGTTCAGTCTGAGACCGGGGGCTACACCTTC	CSVQSETGGYTF
TRBV6-5	TRBD2	16	NA	TRBJ2-1	TGTGCCAGCAGTTATTCGACTAGCGAGGGTTACAATGAGCAGTTCTTC	CASSYSTSEGYNEQFF
TRBV9	NA	14	NA	TRBJ2-1	TGTGCCAGCAGCGTAGCGGGGGGCTTAAATGAGCAGTTCTTC	CASSVAGGLNEQFF
TRBV15	NA	15	NA	TRBJ2-3	TGTGCCACCAGCAGAGACGGCTCGCCCGGGGCGACGCAGTATTTT	CATSRDGSPGATQYF
TRBV7-2	NA	13	NA	TRBJ2-5	TGTGCCAGCAGCTTATGGCATGGGGAGACCCAGTACTTC	CASSLWHGETQYF